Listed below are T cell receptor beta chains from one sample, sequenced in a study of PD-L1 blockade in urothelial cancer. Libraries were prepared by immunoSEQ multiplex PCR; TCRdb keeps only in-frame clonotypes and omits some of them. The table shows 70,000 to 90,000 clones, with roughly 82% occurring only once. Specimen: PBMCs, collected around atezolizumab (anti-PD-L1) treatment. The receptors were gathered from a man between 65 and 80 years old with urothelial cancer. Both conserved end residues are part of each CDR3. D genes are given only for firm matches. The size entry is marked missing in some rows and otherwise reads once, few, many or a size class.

CDR3 protein: CSVERLDMAGGSYGYTF; CDR3 DNA: TGCAGCGTTGAACGTCTCGATATGGCAGGGGGCAGCTATGGCTACACCTTC; V gene: TRBV29-1; clone size: NA; D gene: TRBD1; J gene: TRBJ1-2; CDR3 length: 17
CDR3 protein: CASTWRGLEAFF; CDR3 DNA: TGTGCCAGCACCTGGCGGGGCCTGGAGGCTTTCTTT; V gene: TRBV7-9; clone size: NA; D gene: NA; J gene: TRBJ1-1; CDR3 length: 12
CDR3 protein: CASTSAGVGYNEQFF; CDR3 DNA: TGTGCCAGCACCTCGGCGGGAGTAGGCTACAATGAGCAGTTCTTC; V gene: TRBV9; clone size: NA; D gene: TRBD2; J gene: TRBJ2-1; CDR3 length: 15
CDR3 protein: CASSLRENEQFF; CDR3 DNA: TGTGCCAGTAGTCTGCGAGAAAATGAGCAGTTCTTC; V gene: TRBV19; clone size: NA; D gene: NA; J gene: TRBJ2-1; CDR3 length: 12
CDR3 protein: CASSVKGQGARDTQYF; CDR3 DNA: TGTGCCAGCAGCGTGAAAGGACAGGGGGCGCGTGATACGCAGTATTTT; V gene: TRBV13; clone size: NA; D gene: TRBD1; J gene: TRBJ2-3; CDR3 length: 16
CDR3 protein: CAISKDGLAYNEQFF; CDR3 DNA: TGTGCCATCAGTAAGGACGGACTAGCGTACAATGAGCAGTTCTTC; V gene: TRBV10-3; clone size: NA; D gene: TRBD2; J gene: TRBJ2-1; CDR3 length: 15
CDR3 protein: CASSSDRAGGISTDTQYF; CDR3 DNA: TGTGCCAGCAGCTCCGATCGGGCGGGAGGGATTAGCACAGATACGCAGTATTTT; V gene: TRBV5-4; clone size: once; D gene: TRBD2; J gene: TRBJ2-3; CDR3 length: 18
CDR3 protein: CASSQEASGSNNEQFF; CDR3 DNA: TGCGCCAGCAGCCAAGAGGCTAGCGGGAGTAACAATGAGCAGTTCTTC; V gene: TRBV4-3; clone size: NA; D gene: TRBD2; J gene: TRBJ2-1; CDR3 length: 16
CDR3 protein: CASSSLGNTIYF; CDR3 DNA: TGTGCCAGCAGCTCCTTAGGAAACACCATATATTTT; V gene: TRBV13; clone size: NA; D gene: NA; J gene: TRBJ1-3; CDR3 length: 12
CDR3 protein: CASSIAGNEQFF; CDR3 DNA: TGTGCCAGTAGTATCGCAGGCAATGAGCAGTTCTTC; V gene: TRBV19; clone size: NA; D gene: NA; J gene: TRBJ2-1; CDR3 length: 12
CDR3 protein: CASSPPGALSSGNTIYF; CDR3 DNA: TGTGCCAGCTCACCACCGGGGGCCCTTTCGTCTGGAAACACCATATATTTT; V gene: TRBV18; clone size: NA; D gene: NA; J gene: TRBJ1-3; CDR3 length: 17
CDR3 protein: CASSELFDQSGLQAFF; CDR3 DNA: TGTGCCAGCAGTGAACTTTTTGACCAATCAGGTCTCCAAGCTTTCTTT; V gene: TRBV2; clone size: NA; D gene: NA; J gene: TRBJ1-1; CDR3 length: 16
CDR3 protein: CASSDRTSGRLTDTQYF; CDR3 DNA: TGTGCCAGCAGTGATCGGACTAGCGGGAGGTTAACAGATACGCAGTATTTT; V gene: TRBV25-1; clone size: NA; D gene: TRBD2; J gene: TRBJ2-3; CDR3 length: 17
CDR3 protein: CASSVSEVYGYTF; CDR3 DNA: TGTGCCAGCAGCGTTAGTGAAGTCTATGGCTACACCTTC; V gene: TRBV9; clone size: NA; D gene: NA; J gene: TRBJ1-2; CDR3 length: 13
CDR3 protein: CASSEAGGDGDTQYF; CDR3 DNA: TGTGCCAGCAGTGAAGCAGGCGGTGATGGAGATACGCAGTATTTT; V gene: TRBV6-1; clone size: NA; D gene: NA; J gene: TRBJ2-3; CDR3 length: 15
CDR3 protein: CASSVGYYTEAFF; CDR3 DNA: TGTGCCAGCAGCGTAGGTTATTACACTGAAGCTTTCTTT; V gene: TRBV9; clone size: NA; D gene: NA; J gene: TRBJ1-1; CDR3 length: 13
CDR3 protein: CASSLGWTHSYEQYF; CDR3 DNA: TGTGCCAGCAGCTTAGGTTGGACTCACTCCTACGAGCAGTACTTC; V gene: TRBV7-2; clone size: NA; D gene: NA; J gene: TRBJ2-7; CDR3 length: 15
CDR3 protein: CASSLQTGSSYEQYF; CDR3 DNA: TGCGCCAGCAGCTTGCAGACAGGGAGCTCCTACGAGCAGTACTTC; V gene: TRBV5-1; clone size: NA; D gene: TRBD1; J gene: TRBJ2-7; CDR3 length: 15
CDR3 protein: CASSHRDTTYHEQYF; CDR3 DNA: TGTGCCAGCAGCCACCGGGACACTACCTACCACGAGCAGTACTTC; V gene: TRBV21-1; clone size: NA; D gene: NA; J gene: TRBJ2-7; CDR3 length: 15
CDR3 protein: CASNRDRGYNEQFF; CDR3 DNA: TGTGCCAGCAACCGGGACAGGGGTTACAATGAGCAGTTCTTC; V gene: TRBV7-9; clone size: NA; D gene: TRBD1; J gene: TRBJ2-1; CDR3 length: 14
CDR3 protein: CASSLGLAGVTDTQYF; CDR3 DNA: TGTGCCAGTAGCCTGGGTCTAGCGGGAGTTACAGATACGCAGTATTTT; V gene: TRBV19; clone size: NA; D gene: TRBD2; J gene: TRBJ2-3; CDR3 length: 16
CDR3 protein: CASSRYRGGATQYF; CDR3 DNA: TGTGCCAGCAGTCGGTACCGGGGGGGCGCTACGCAGTATTTT; V gene: TRBV6-5; clone size: NA; D gene: TRBD2; J gene: TRBJ2-3; CDR3 length: 14